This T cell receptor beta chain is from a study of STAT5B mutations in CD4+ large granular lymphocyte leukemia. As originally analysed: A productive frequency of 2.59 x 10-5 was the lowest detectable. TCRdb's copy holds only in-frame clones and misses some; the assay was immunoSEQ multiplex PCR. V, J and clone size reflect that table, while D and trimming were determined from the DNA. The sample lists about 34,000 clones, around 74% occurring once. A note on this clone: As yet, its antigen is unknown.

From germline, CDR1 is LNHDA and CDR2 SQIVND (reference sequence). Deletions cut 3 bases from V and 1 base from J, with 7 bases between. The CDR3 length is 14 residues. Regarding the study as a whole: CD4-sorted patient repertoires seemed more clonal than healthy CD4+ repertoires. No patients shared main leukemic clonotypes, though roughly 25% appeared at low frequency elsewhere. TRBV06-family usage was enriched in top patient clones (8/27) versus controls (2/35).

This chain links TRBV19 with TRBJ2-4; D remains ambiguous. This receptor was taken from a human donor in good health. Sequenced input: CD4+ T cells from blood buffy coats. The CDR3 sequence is CASSITGAKNIQYF. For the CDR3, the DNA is TGTGCCAGTAGTATTACCGGGGCCAAAAACATTCAGTACTTC.